The 25 T cell receptor beta chains reported below all come from one sample, sequenced in a study of T-cell reconstitution after alpha-beta-depleted transplantation in children. Construction of the TCRbeta library involved unique molecular identifiers. MiXCR, run by TCRdb on the PCR reads, gives a single entry per CDR3 protein. Of 450,000 to 550,000 distinct CDR3 sequences in the sample, roughly 11% are singletons; the top ten hold less than 15%. The sample in question was PBMCs, mostly from graft donor cells, obtained 180 days after TCRalphabeta/CD19-depleted stem cell transplant. Receptors originate from a female patient aged 2-15 years who had a stem cell transplant for aplastic anemia, so the T cells may come from the graft donor.

J is TRBJ2-3 and V is TRBV6-2 or TRBV6-3; the match to TRBD1 covers 8 bases. Germline-derived CDR1 and CDR2 are MNHEY and SVGEGT. The CDR3 loop spans 15 amino acids. The V segment lost 2 bases and the J segment 5 bases; nucleotides outside the gene matches: 6. CDR3 residues: CASSYGQGDKDTQYF. CDR3 nucleotides: TGTGCCAGCAGTTACGGACAGGGCGACAAAGATACGCAGTATTTT.

In its sample, this clonotype was seen a few times. The CDR3 is CASSFWPTGPGYEQYV. The CDR3 nucleotides read TGTGCCAGCAGCTTTTGGCCTACAGGACCCGGGTACGAGCAGTACGTC. V is TRBV5-4 and J is TRBJ2-7; possibly TRBD1 for D (5 bases). CDR1 and CDR2 (germline): SGHNT, YYREEE (reference sequence). This CDR3 has 16 residues. V lost 2 bases and J lost 4, with 19 bases in between.

The chain has TRBV24-1 and TRBJ2-1; D is uncertain. Germline CDR1 KGHDR, CDR2 SFDVKD. V lost 5 bases to trimming and J lost 5 bases, with 9 bases between them. The CDR3 covers 13 residues. This chain's CDR3 is CATSGRLHNEQFF. The CDR3, as DNA: TGTGCCACCAGTGGTCGACTGCACAATGAGCAGTTCTTC.

V usage is TRBV4-2 and J usage is TRBJ2-5; possibly TRBD1 or TRBD2 for D (5 bases each). The CDR3 is 15 amino acids. Trimming removed 0 bases from V and 4 bases from J, with 12 bases in between. In germline, CDR1 is LGHNA, CDR2 YNFKEQ. The CDR3 DNA reads as TGTGCCAGCAGCCAAGATCAAGGGGCGGGAGAGACCCAGTACTTC. It is translated as CASSQDQGAGETQYF.

This rearrangement joins TRBV7-6 to TRBJ2-2; 7 bases map to TRBD1. The CDR3 contains 16 residues. V gave up 3 bases and J gave up 5 bases; unmatched junction bases: 9. The germline V gene encodes CDR1 SGHVS and CDR2 FNYEAQ. The CDR3 DNA reads TGTGCCAGCAGCTTCTGGACAGGCCCGGAAACCGGGGAGCTGTTTTTT. Its protein product is CASSFWTGPETGELFF.

This clonotype has just a few counts. The V call is TRBV28, the J call TRBJ1-5; no definite D call. V lost 4 bases, J lost 7 bases, and 11 bases lay in between. CDR1 and CDR2 from the germline V gene are MDHEN and SYDVKM. The CDR3 runs 13 residues. This CDR3 reads CASSSPVGQPQHF. CDR3 sequence (DNA): TGTGCCAGCAGTTCTCCCGTGGGCCAGCCCCAGCATTTT.

This clonotype was observed a few times. This sequence joins TRBV20-1 and TRBJ1-3; D gene ambiguous. Germline assignment: CDR1 DFQATT and CDR2 SNEGSKA (reference sequence). The germline V and J ends were trimmed by 0 bases and 0 bases, with 21 bases remaining between them. The CDR3 has 19 amino acids. The CDR3 reads CSARERWQEGSLSGNTIYF. The CDR3, as DNA: TGCAGTGCTAGAGAGCGATGGCAAGAGGGTAGCCTCTCTGGAAACACCATATATTTT.

The chain combines TRBV20-1 with TRBJ2-5, with 9 bases identical to TRBD1. This CDR3 spans 14 amino acids. V shed 5 bases, J shed 3 bases, and the junction held 7 bases outside the gene matches. Germline V gives CDR1 DFQATT, CDR2 SNEGSKA (reference sequence). This CDR3 is CSALGGDREETQYF. CDR3 nucleotide sequence: TGCAGTGCTTTAGGAGGGGACAGGGAAGAGACCCAGTACTTC.

This clonotype occurred a few times. The chain carries TRBV29-1 and TRBJ2-2; D remains unclear. Germline V gene sequence: CDR1 SQVTM, CDR2 ANQGSEA. The CDR3 runs 12 residues. V was trimmed by 5 bases and J by 8 bases, leaving 12 bases between them. DNA for the CDR3: TGCAGCGTTTTCGAGTCCCGAGGGGAGCTGTTTTTT. It is translated as CSVFESRGELFF.

The chain links TRBV27 to TRBJ2-7, with 7 bases that match TRBD2. Germline V CDR1 and CDR2: MNHEY, SMNVEV (reference sequence). The CDR3 is 14 residues long. The J segment lost 3 bases and the V segment lost 1 base, leaving 3 bases of the junction unmatched. CDR3 sequence reads: CASSLYAGVYEQYV. The CDR3, as DNA: TGTGCCAGCAGTTTATATGCGGGGGTCTACGAGCAGTACGTC.

This clonotype has just a few counts. The chain uses TRBV24-1 and TRBJ2-5, with 8 bases that match TRBD1. V shed 6 bases, J shed 0 bases, and the junction held 5 bases outside the gene matches. The CDR3 runs to 15 residues. The germline gives CDR1 KGHDR, CDR2 SFDVKD. The CDR3 is CATSLRTGYQETQYF. The CDR3 DNA follows: TGTGCCACCAGTCTCCGGACAGGGTACCAAGAGACCCAGTACTTC.

In its sample, this clonotype was seen a few times. V usage is TRBV28 and J usage is TRBJ2-1; D tentatively reads TRBD1 or TRBD2 (7 bases each). This CDR3 is built from 16 residues. Germline loops: CDR1 MDHEN, CDR2 SYDVKM. Trimming removed 5 bases at V and 3 bases at J, with 17 bases between. The CDR3 DNA is TGTGCCAGCAGTGAATTCAGGGGGGGGGACTACAATGAGCAGTTCTTC. It yields the protein CASSEFRGGDYNEQFF.

This clonotype was seen a handful of times. The rearrangement joins TRBV29-1 to TRBJ2-1; weak D call: TRBD2 (6 bases). With 2 bases removed from V and 5 bases from J, the gap between germline ends came to 10 bases. In germline, CDR1 is SQVTM, CDR2 ANQGSEA. The CDR3 has 13 residues. CDR3 sequence reads: CSVENRGNNEQFF. CDR3 nucleotides: TGCAGCGTTGAAAATCGGGGGAACAATGAGCAGTTCTTC.

The V gene is TRBV29-1, the J gene TRBJ2-2, with TRBD2 identical over 7 bases. The CDR3 consists of 14 residues. The germline V gene encodes CDR1 SQVTM and CDR2 ANQGSEA. The V and J ends lost 4 bases and 3 bases, in that order; junction bases with no gene match: 5. The CDR3 DNA follows: TGCAGCGTTGCTCGGCTAGCGGACACCGGGGAGCTGTTTTTT. Its protein is CSVARLADTGELFF.

This clonotype was seen at least ten times. The germline gene is not matched at one end of the junction; a read error may be the cause. This chain joins TRBV14 and TRBJ1-4, with D perhaps TRBD1 (5 bases). This CDR3 comprises 15 residues. Looked up from germline, CDR1 is SGHDN and CDR2 is FVKESK. CDR3 coding DNA: TGCGCCAGCAGCCAAGTGGGGGCAACTAATGAAAAACTGTTTTTT. Protein product: CASSQVGATNEKLFF.

This clonotype was observed a few times. This chain's CDR3 is CASTLREGGGYTF. The CDR3 DNA is TGTGCCAGCACCTTGAGGGAGGGCGGCGGCTACACCTTC. The genes are TRBV7-2 and TRBJ1-2; D call uncertain. Germline V CDR1 and CDR2: SGHTA, FQGNSA. The CDR3 loop spans 13 amino acids. V was pared by 7 bases and J by 8 bases, with 17 bases between.

This clonotype has at least ten counts. This chain joins TRBV7-9 and TRBJ2-1; no clear D gene. Per germline, CDR1 SEHNR and CDR2 FQNEAQ (reference sequence). V lost 3 bases and J lost 3, with 9 bases in between. The CDR3 runs to 14 residues. The CDR3 loop reads CASSFFSIYNEQFF. In DNA, the CDR3 is TGTGCCAGCAGCTTTTTCTCGATCTACAATGAGCAGTTCTTC.

This clonotype has at least ten counts. The V and J genes are TRBV28 and TRBJ2-3; D unresolved. Germline-derived CDR1 and CDR2 are MDHEN and SYDVKM. The CDR3 totals 17 residues. Between the trimmed V and J ends, which lost 1 base and 1 base, there was a span of 15 bases. In DNA form, the CDR3 reads TGTGCCAGCAGTTTATCGCCTCATGGGGAACGCACAGATACGCAGTATTTT. Amino acids: CASSLSPHGERTDTQYF.

This clonotype was counted at least ten times. The chain links TRBV12-3 or TRBV12-4 to TRBJ1-4; weak D call: TRBD1 (6 bases). V was cut by 3 bases and J by 8 bases, with 16 bases left in between. The CDR3 is made up of 15 amino acids. The CDR3 DNA reads as TGTGCCAGCAGTTTCCTCAGGGGCCCCACAGAAAAACTGTTTTTT. Its translation is CASSFLRGPTEKLFF.

This chain joins TRBV13 and TRBJ2-4; D remains unclear. The CDR3 runs 14 residues. The germline V gene has CDR1 PRHDT and CDR2 FYEKMQ (reference sequence). Trimming shortened V by 8 bases and J by 4 bases, and 15 bases separated the two germline ends. CDR3 nucleotides: TGTGCCAGCGCCCCGCGTGGCGGTAAAAACATTCAGTACTTC. Its translation is CASAPRGGKNIQYF.

This clonotype has at least ten counts. The CDR3 coding sequence is TGTGCCAGCAGTCCGCGAAGCGGGAGCTCCTACAATGAGCAGTTCTTC. Protein: CASSPRSGSSYNEQFF. The chain is built from TRBV18 and TRBJ2-1; the match to TRBD2 covers 8 bases. CDR1 is KGHSH, CDR2 LQKENI, per germline. The CDR3 length is 16 residues. V lost 8 bases, J lost 0 bases, and 9 bases stayed unmatched.

This clonotype was found many times. The V call is TRBV20-1, the J call TRBJ1-6; D is perhaps TRBD1 (6 bases). With 4 bases removed from V and 7 bases from J, the gap between germline ends came to 14 bases. The CDR3 consists of 14 residues. Germline CDR1 and CDR2: DFQATT and SNEGSKA (reference sequence). The CDR3 here is CSAITQGTNSPLHF. CDR3 DNA: TGCAGTGCTATCACACAGGGTACCAATTCACCCCTCCACTTT.

The chain links TRBV24-1 to TRBJ2-3; the D call may be TRBD1 or TRBD2 (6 bases each). Germline V CDR1 and CDR2: KGHDR, SFDVKD. Trimming left V 9 bases short and J 0 bases short, with 12 bases between. The CDR3 contains 14 residues. The CDR3 region has the DNA TGTGCCACCGAGGGGGGCGGAAGCACAGATACGCAGTATTTT. It encodes CATEGGGSTDTQYF.

This clonotype was counted between two and nine times. The rearrangement joins TRBV20-1 to TRBJ2-5, with 13 positions matching TRBD2. Germline values: CDR1 DFQATT, CDR2 SNEGSKA (reference sequence). The CDR3 spans 12 residues. Here the CDR3 reads CRTSGRMETQYF. The CDR3, as DNA: TGCAGGACTAGCGGGAGGATGGAGACCCAGTACTTC.

The chain has TRBV19 and TRBJ2-7; TRBD2 agrees at 11 bases. The germline gives CDR1 LNHDA, CDR2 SQIVND (reference sequence). The CDR3 covers 15 residues. The trim removed 6 bases at V and 4 bases at J, leaving 8 bases unmatched. CDR3 region: CASSLLAGVPYEQYF. The CDR3 DNA sequence: TGTGCCAGTAGCCTACTAGCGGGAGTCCCTTACGAGCAGTACTTC.